This passage covers 27 T cell receptor beta chains from one sample sequenced in a study of sequential checkpoint blockade in melanoma. Sequenced by immunoSEQ multiplex PCR; TCRdb stores in-frame clones only, minus some. The sample has approximately 2,300 clones, roughly 28% seen once. Specified treatment: randomized to nivolumab then ipilimumab (arm A) or the reverse (arm B). The sample here was tumor tissue (inferred from file names), taken from a patient given nivolumab and ipilimumab in sequence. The receptors were sampled from a human donor with melanoma.

This clone is judged medium-sized. This chain uses TRBV11-3 with TRBJ1-6; D unclear. The CDR3 extends over 15 amino acids. V was clipped by 3 bases and J by 6 bases, with 12 bases between them. Per germline, CDR1 SGHNT and CDR2 YENEEA. The CDR3 loop reads CASSLAPSSNSPLHF. The DNA of the CDR3 is TGTGCCAGCAGCTTGGCCCCCAGCTCTAATTCACCCCTCCACTTT.

This clone was seen a handful of times. V gene TRBV6-8 combines with J gene TRBJ1-3; D possibly corresponds to TRBD1 (5 bases). Trimming shortened V by 0 bases and J by 4 bases, and 10 bases separated the two germline ends. Germline CDR1 MNHGY, CDR2 SAAAGT. This CDR3 contains 15 residues. CDR3 in DNA: TGTGCCAGCAGTTACTCGAGGGGAGGCGGAAACACCATATATTTT. Protein product: CASSYSRGGGNTIYF.

In this sample, this clone turned up a few times. The rearrangement uses TRBV7-1 and TRBJ2-2; D not certain. TRBV7-1 is an ORF; its function is uncertain. With 4 bases removed from V and 9 bases from J, the gap between germline ends came to 12 bases. There are 13 residues in the CDR3. CDR3: CASSFGPARELFF. The CDR3 DNA reads TGTGCCAGCAGCTTTGGTCCGGCCAGGGAGCTGTTTTTT.

This clone was detected a few times. The chain recombines TRBV30 with TRBJ1-1, with a tentative D call TRBD1 (5 bases). This CDR3 region has 13 residues. Germline-derived CDR1 and CDR2 are GTSNPN and SVGIG (reference sequence). The ends were cut back, 4 bases at V and 6 bases at J, with 15 bases in the middle. In DNA form, the CDR3 reads TGTGCCTGGACCCTTGGAAGGGGCCCTGAAGCTTTCTTT. It is translated as CAWTLGRGPEAFF.

This chain joins TRBV6-8 and TRBJ2-7; unclear D gene. V was pared by 5 bases and J by 3 bases, with 11 bases between. This CDR3 has 13 residues. Per germline, CDR1 MNHGY and CDR2 SAAAGT. CDR3 DNA sequence: TGTGCCAGCAGTCCCTCCCCGAGCTACGAGCAGTACTTC. Amino acids: CASSPSPSYEQYF.

This clone was seen a handful of times. The rearrangement joins TRBV30 to TRBJ1-2; a possible D gene is TRBD1 (5 bases). The ends were cut back, 4 bases at V and 8 bases at J, with 20 bases in the middle. Germline-derived CDR1 and CDR2 are GTSNPN and SVGIG (reference sequence). The CDR3 loop spans 14 amino acids. DNA of the CDR3: TGTGCCTGGACCGGAGCCGCCGGGGGTACGGGCTACACCTTC. Translated, it gives CAWTGAAGGTGYTF.

The rearrangement joins TRBV4-1 to TRBJ2-2, with D perhaps TRBD2 (6 bases). This CDR3 has 17 amino acids. Germline values: CDR1 MGHRA, CDR2 YSYEKL. V shed 0 bases and J shed 4 bases, with 15 bases lying between them. In DNA form, the CDR3 reads TGCGCCAGCAGCCAAGATACGGGACTCGCCGTCACCGGGGAGCTGTTTTTT. Translation: CASSQDTGLAVTGELFF.

This clone was seen a few times. The DNA for the CDR3 is TGCGCCAGCAATCAGGGGGCATGGGCTGAAGCTTTCTTT. This codes for CASNQGAWAEAFF. The chain recombines TRBV1 with TRBJ1-1; whether TRBD1, the table's D call, matches the DNA was not checked. TRBV1 is marked as a pseudogene. CDR3 size: 13 residues.

The V and J genes are TRBV27 and TRBJ2-3, with D possibly called TRBD1 or TRBD2 (5 bases each). Germline loops: CDR1 MNHEY, CDR2 SMNVEV (reference sequence). V shed 7 bases and J shed 6 bases, with 20 bases lying between them. The CDR3 has 15 amino acids. The CDR3 sequence is CASKQSGARGDTQYF. The CDR3, as DNA: TGTGCCAGCAAACAATCCGGGGCCCGAGGGGATACGCAGTATTTT.

This clone was counted a few times. The chain is built from TRBV6-8 and TRBJ2-2; 8 bases agree with TRBD2. V gave up 6 bases and J gave up 3 bases; unmatched junction bases: 9. The CDR3 is 16 amino acids. Germline V gives CDR1 MNHGY, CDR2 SAAAGT. CDR3 sequence: CASSPTGGADTGELFF. The CDR3 nucleotides read TGTGCCAGCAGCCCTACCGGGGGGGCGGACACCGGGGAGCTGTTTTTT.

In its sample, this clone is medium-sized. The chain uses TRBV9 and TRBJ2-2; 8 positions agree with TRBD1. CDR1 is SGDLS, CDR2 YYNGEE, per germline. The V segment lost 4 bases and the J segment 4 bases; nucleotides outside the gene matches: 9. CDR3 length: 16 amino acids. For the CDR3, the DNA is TGTGCCAGCAGCCCCCCAGGGGGCCTTTTCACCGGGGAGCTGTTTTTT. Encoded protein: CASSPPGGLFTGELFF.

This clone came up a few times. This sequence joins TRBV7-4 and TRBJ2-7; D is undetermined. CDR3 length: 13 residues. Trimming cost V 2 bases and J 0 bases, with 5 bases left between them. CDR1 and CDR2 from the germline V gene are SGHVT and SQSDAQ. The CDR3 reads CASSLFSSYEQYF. The CDR3 DNA reads TGTGCCAGCAGCTTATTCAGCTCCTACGAGCAGTACTTC.

This clone was seen a few times. The chain employs TRBV4-1 and TRBJ1-2, with D unclear. V lost 1 base to trimming and J lost 2 bases, with 11 bases between them. Looked up from germline, CDR1 is MGHRA and CDR2 is YSYEKL. The CDR3 is made up of 15 amino acids. CDR3 sequence reads: CASSQVREENYGYTF. In DNA, the CDR3 is TGCGCCAGCAGCCAAGTAAGGGAAGAGAACTATGGCTACACCTTC.

Judged by abundance, this clone is medium-sized. V is TRBV11-3 and J is TRBJ1-4, with TRBD1 as a possible D gene (5 bases). This CDR3 has 17 amino acids. V lost 5 bases and J 6 bases, leaving 22 bases between the germline ends. Germline V CDR1 and CDR2: SGHNT, YENEEA. Written as DNA, the CDR3 is TGTGCCAGCAGCCTCCTACGCAGCAGGGTGGAGTATGAAAAACTGTTTTTT. This encodes CASSLLRSRVEYEKLFF.

This clone appeared a few times. The rearrangement uses TRBV11-3 and TRBJ2-3; maybe TRBD2 (7 bases). CDR1 and CDR2 from the germline V gene are SGHNT and YENEEA. Between the trimmed V and J ends, which lost 4 bases and 0 bases, there was a span of 26 bases. This CDR3 spans 20 amino acids. CDR3 DNA sequence: TGTGCCAGCAGCTCAGATCCCCTCGGGGGGCTCCCTCTAAGCACAGATACGCAGTATTTT. Its translation: CASSSDPLGGLPLSTDTQYF.

This chain uses TRBV9 with TRBJ1-1, with no clear D. This CDR3 is 13 amino acids long. V was pared by 5 bases and J by 1 base, with 9 bases between. Germline V gives CDR1 SGDLS, CDR2 YYNGEE. In nucleotides, the CDR3 is TGTGCCAGCAGGGACCTTAGGAACACTGAAGCTTTCTTT. Protein product: CASRDLRNTEAFF.

The chain uses TRBV11-3 and TRBJ2-1, with TRBD2 matching over 8 bases. Germline CDR1 is SGHNT and CDR2 is YENEEA. The CDR3 extends over 15 amino acids. J was trimmed by 7 bases and V by 3 bases; bases with no gene match: 8. Here the CDR3 DNA reads TGTGCCAGCAGCTTGGTTCCGGGGGGGCGAAATGAGCAGTTCTTC. This sequence encodes CASSLVPGGRNEQFF. Combining the CDR3 with reference TRBV11-3 and TRBJ2-1 gives the whole variable domain EAGVVQSPRYKIIEKKQPVAFWCNPISGHNTLYWYLQNLGQGPELLIRYENEEAVDDSQLPKDRFSAERLKGVDSTLKIQPAELGDSAVYLCASSLVPGGRNEQFFGPGTRLTVL.

This clone is labeled medium-sized. J is TRBJ2-7 and V is TRBV11-3; no reliable D call. Germline V gene data show CDR1 as SGHNT and CDR2 as YENEEA. The CDR3 runs to 16 residues. V was trimmed by 4 bases and J by 2 bases, leaving 18 bases between them. DNA for the CDR3: TGTGCCAGCAGCTCGGATTTACCGGGCCCTACCTACGAGCAGTACTTC. The encoded protein is CASSSDLPGPTYEQYF. The full variable domain, in which reference TRBV11-3 and TRBJ2-7 provide the parts outside the CDR3, is EAGVVQSPRYKIIEKKQPVAFWCNPISGHNTLYWYLQNLGQGPELLIRYENEEAVDDSQLPKDRFSAERLKGVDSTLKIQPAELGDSAVYLCASSSDLPGPTYEQYFGPGTRLTVT.

This chain links TRBV5-1 with TRBJ1-4; D unresolved. The V end lost 0 bases, the J end lost 2 bases, and 8 bases lay between the germline ends. Per germline, CDR1 SGHRS and CDR2 YFSETQ. The CDR3 extends over 15 amino acids. CDR3 region: CASSLEAVTNEKLFF. In nucleotides, the CDR3 is TGCGCCAGCAGCTTGGAGGCGGTCACTAATGAAAAACTGTTTTTT.

This chain's CDR3 is CASSPSLAGGPDTQYF. The CDR3 nucleotides are TGTGCCAGCAGTCCCTCCCTTGCGGGGGGGCCAGATACGCAGTATTTT. The V and J genes are TRBV28 and TRBJ2-3; 9 bases are shared with TRBD2. Trimming at V came to 5 bases and at J to 4 bases, leaving 10 bases not matched to a gene. The CDR3 has 16 residues. The germline gives CDR1 MDHEN, CDR2 SYDVKM.

J is TRBJ1-1 and V is TRBV7-8, with D maybe TRBD1 (6 bases). CDR1 SGHVS and CDR2 FQNEAQ come from the germline V gene. Trimming took 5 bases from V and 7 from J, leaving 14 bases between them. The CDR3 has 13 amino acids. The CDR3 coding sequence is TGTGCCAGCAGCCTCCGGGACAACGATGAAGCTTTCTTT. The encoded protein is CASSLRDNDEAFF.

V usage is TRBV10-3 and J usage is TRBJ1-2; D is possibly TRBD1 (6 bases). The CDR3 runs to 17 residues. From germline, CDR1 is ENHRY and CDR2 SYGVKD. V was shortened by 2 bases and J by 0 bases, with 16 bases between the two germline ends. In nucleotides, the CDR3 is TGTGCCATCAGTGAGGCGGACACAGGGAGAGCTAACTATGGCTACACCTTC. Translated: CAISEADTGRANYGYTF.

The chain uses TRBV7-5 and TRBJ2-3; the D call of TRBD2 is as the table states it, not checked on the DNA. TRBV7-5 is reported as a pseudogene. The CDR3 is 16 residues long. The CDR3 DNA sequence: TGTGCCAGCAGTCTCGGACTGGGCGGTGGATGGAATACGCAGTATTTT. Its translation is CASSLGLGGGWNTQYF.

This chain links TRBV9 with TRBJ1-2, with TRBD1 as a possible D gene (5 bases). Trimming removed 4 bases at V and 4 bases at J, with 17 bases between. The CDR3 length is 15 residues. Per germline, CDR1 SGDLS and CDR2 YYNGEE. The CDR3 spells CASSPSHGTGYGYTF. CDR3 in DNA: TGTGCCAGCAGCCCTTCCCACGGGACGGGCTATGGCTACACCTTC. The complete variable domain, with remaining parts taken from reference TRBV9 and TRBJ1-2, reads DSGVTQTPKHLITATGQRVTLRCSPRSGDLSVYWYQQSLDQGLQFLIQYYNGEERAKGNILERFSAQQFPDLHSELNLSSLELGDSALYFCASSPSHGTGYGYTFGSGTRLTVV.

The chain is built from TRBV10-2 and TRBJ1-3; D unresolved. The CDR3 sequence is 12 residues long. Germline CDR1 and CDR2: WSHSY and SAAADI. The V gene lost 3 bases and the J gene lost 2 bases, with 2 bases spanning the gap. This chain's CDR3 is CASSDPGNTIYF. The CDR3 nucleotides read TGCGCCAGCAGTGACCCTGGAAACACCATATATTTT.

V usage is TRBV6-8 and J usage is TRBJ2-1; 7 bases agree with TRBD1. Looked up from germline, CDR1 is MNHGY and CDR2 is SAAAGT. With 3 bases clipped from V and 6 bases from J, the junction kept 14 bases outside the gene matches. CDR3 length: 17 amino acids. CDR3 in amino acids: CASSYNRRQGVRNEQFF. The DNA for the CDR3 is TGTGCCAGCAGTTATAATCGGCGGCAGGGGGTCCGCAATGAGCAGTTCTTC.

This clone is judged medium-sized. V usage is TRBV9 and J usage is TRBJ2-3, with D unclear. V was cut by 4 bases and J by 2 bases, with 5 bases left in between. The CDR3 runs 12 residues. Germline V lookup: CDR1 SGDLS, CDR2 YYNGEE. The CDR3 reads CASSLSTDTQYF. CDR3 nucleotides: TGTGCCAGCAGCTTATCCACAGATACGCAGTATTTT.